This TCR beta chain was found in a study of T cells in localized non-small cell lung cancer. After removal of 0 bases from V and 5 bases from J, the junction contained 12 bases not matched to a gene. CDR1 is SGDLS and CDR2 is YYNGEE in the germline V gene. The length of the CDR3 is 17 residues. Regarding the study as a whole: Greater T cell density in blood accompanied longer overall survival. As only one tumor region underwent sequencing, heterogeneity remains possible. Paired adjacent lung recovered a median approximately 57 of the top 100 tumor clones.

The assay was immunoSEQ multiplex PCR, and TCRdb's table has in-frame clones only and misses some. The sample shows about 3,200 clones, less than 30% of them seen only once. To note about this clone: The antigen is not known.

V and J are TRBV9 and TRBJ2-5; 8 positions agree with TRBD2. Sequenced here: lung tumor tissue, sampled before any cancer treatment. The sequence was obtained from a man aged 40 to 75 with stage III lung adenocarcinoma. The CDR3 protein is CASSVGFSGDNEETQYF. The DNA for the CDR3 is TGTGCCAGCAGCGTAGGTTTTAGCGGGGACAATGAGGAGACCCAGTACTTC.